The 30 T cell receptor beta chains given below trace back to one sample, sequenced in a study of blood T cell repertoires in COVID-19 (dated by TCRdb to about 2020). Library construction relied on the immunoSEQ multiplex PCR assay. This immuneACCESS table, as held by TCRdb, lists in-frame sequences with V and J called but not all clones. Of the missing ones, under half trace to an unresolved V gene in checked studies; the others have no known cause. The sample table lists around 300,000 clones, approximately 90% of them with a count of one. 2% to 2.5% of the sample goes to the ten largest clones. The sequencing sample was made of PBMCs or T cells enriched from blood (not recorded which). The origin of the receptors is a woman in her sixties in a cohort exposed to, infected with or recovered from COVID-19 (not recorded which).

J is TRBJ1-1 and V is TRBV4-2; tentative D call: TRBD1 (5 bases). The germline V and J ends were trimmed by 4 bases and 0 bases, with 15 bases remaining between them. This CDR3 has 16 residues. Germline V gene sequence: CDR1 LGHNA, CDR2 YNFKEQ. In DNA, the CDR3 is TGTGCCAGCAGCCCGGCGGGGCAGTACATGAACACTGAAGCTTTCTTT. Translation gives CASSPAGQYMNTEAFF.

The chain combines TRBV5-1 with TRBJ1-1; D remains unclear. Germline CDR1 SGHRS, CDR2 YFSETQ. The length of the CDR3 is 13 residues. V shed 0 bases and J shed 10 bases, with 13 bases lying between them. The CDR3 here is CASSLEAGAGAFF. The CDR3 DNA follows: TGCGCCAGCAGCTTGGAGGCGGGCGCAGGAGCTTTCTTT.

The V call is TRBV6-6, the J call TRBJ1-2; no clear D gene. This CDR3 region has 14 residues. V gave up 0 bases and J gave up 3 bases, with 8 bases separating them. Looked up from germline, CDR1 is MNHNY and CDR2 is SVGAGI (reference sequence). The CDR3 sequence: CASSYSSPDYGYTF. CDR3 nucleotides: TGTGCCAGCAGTTACTCATCCCCAGACTATGGCTACACCTTC.

V and J are TRBV18 and TRBJ2-7, with 8 bases identical to TRBD2. Germline CDR1 KGHSH, CDR2 LQKENI. J was trimmed by 3 bases and V by 3 bases; bases with no gene match: 13. The CDR3 is 17 amino acids. CDR3 amino acids: CASSPQPPSGPNYEQYF. Here the CDR3 DNA reads TGTGCCAGCTCACCCCAGCCCCCTAGCGGGCCAAACTACGAGCAGTACTTC.

This clone showed up just once. The CDR3 sequence: CASKRAGANGYTF. The CDR3 bases are TGTGCCAGCAAGAGGGCAGGGGCTAATGGCTACACCTTC. The chain is built from TRBV2 and TRBJ1-2, with D maybe TRBD1 (6 bases). CDR3 length: 13 amino acids. Germline V gene lookup returns CDR1 SNHLY and CDR2 FYNNEI. Trimming stripped 7 bases from V and 6 bases from J, with 15 bases between.

The V call is TRBV21-1, the J call TRBJ2-2; the table gives TRBD1 as D, unverified against the DNA. TRBV21-1 is a recognized pseudogene. The CDR3 spans 15 residues. This CDR3 reads CASPPGSPVAGELFF. The DNA for the CDR3 is TGTGCCAGCCCCCCAGGTAGTCCTGTCGCCGGGGAGCTGTTTTTT.

The CDR3 DNA is TGTGCCAGCAGCACGACTAGCCCCGGGGAGCTGTTTTTT. Translation: CASSTTSPGELFF. This rearrangement joins TRBV12-3 or TRBV12-4 to TRBJ2-2; 7 bases map to TRBD2. V was pared by 6 bases and J by 6 bases, with 4 bases of the junction left unmatched. This CDR3 has 13 amino acids.

The chain carries TRBV6-6 and TRBJ2-7; maybe TRBD1 (6 bases). This CDR3 is built from 15 residues. The germline V gene encodes CDR1 MNHNY and CDR2 SVGAGI (reference sequence). The V and J ends lost 0 bases and 1 base respectively, with 10 bases between them. CDR3 protein: CASSYSVRGSYEQYF. The DNA for the CDR3 is TGTGCCAGCAGTTACTCGGTCAGGGGATCCTACGAGCAGTACTTC.

This clone was seen a single time. CDR3 in amino acids: CASSLGTANTEAFF. The DNA for the CDR3 is TGTGCCAGCAGCTTAGGGACAGCGAACACTGAAGCTTTCTTT. V gene TRBV6-5 combines with J gene TRBJ1-1, with 7 positions matching TRBD1. Looked up from germline, CDR1 is MNHEY and CDR2 is SVGAGI. The CDR3 has 14 residues. V was pared by 6 bases and J by 1 base, with 5 bases of the junction left unmatched.

This chain connects TRBV7-9 to TRBJ2-7, with D perhaps matching TRBD2 (5 bases). Germline loops: CDR1 SEHNR, CDR2 FQNEAQ (reference sequence). With 5 bases removed from V and 2 bases from J, the gap between germline ends came to 10 bases. The CDR3 totals 13 residues. CDR3 region: CASSRGSAYEQYF. The CDR3 nucleotides are TGTGCCAGCAGCCGCGGGTCCGCCTACGAGCAGTACTTC.

This chain joins TRBV2 and TRBJ2-3; 14 bases line up with TRBD2. The ends lost 4 bases at V and 4 bases at J; junction bases unmatched: 1. The CDR3 sequence is 15 residues long. Germline V gene data show CDR1 as SNHLY and CDR2 as FYNNEI. The CDR3 is CASSGLAGGPDTQYF. The CDR3 region has the DNA TGTGCCAGCAGTGGACTAGCGGGAGGGCCAGATACGCAGTATTTT.

V gene TRBV10-3 combines with J gene TRBJ2-3; TRBD1 aligns across 9 bases. CDR1 ENHRY and CDR2 SYGVKD come from the germline V gene. The J segment lost 4 bases and the V segment lost 7 bases, leaving 9 bases of the junction unmatched. The CDR3 has 15 residues. CDR3 nucleotides: TGTGCCATCACCCGGGGGACAGGGCAATCAGATACGCAGTATTTT. Protein: CAITRGTGQSDTQYF.

The chain couples TRBV3-1 (or the pseudogene TRBV3-2) to TRBJ2-7, with 8 positions matching TRBD1. The CDR3 runs to 18 residues. CDR1 and CDR2 from the germline V gene are LGHDT and YNNKEL (reference sequence). J lost 5 bases, V lost 1 base, and 16 bases had no gene match. CDR3 sequence reads: CASSQVTPLAGGGNEQYF. The CDR3, as DNA: TGTGCCAGCAGCCAAGTTACGCCCCTAGCAGGGGGCGGGAACGAGCAGTACTTC.

This chain links TRBV28 with TRBJ1-3, with 11 bases matching TRBD1. CDR3 length: 14 residues. CDR1 is MDHEN, CDR2 SYDVKM, per germline. J gave up 2 bases and V 6 bases, and 0 bases lay outside the gene matches. This CDR3 is CASRGQGAGNTIYF. CDR3 in DNA: TGTGCCAGCAGGGGACAGGGGGCTGGAAACACCATATATTTT. Looking up the rest from reference TRBV28 and TRBJ1-3 gives the full variable domain: DVKVTQSSRYLVKRTGEKVFLECVQDMDHENMFWYRQDPGLGLRLIYFSYDVKMKEKGDIPEGYSVSREKKERFSLILESASTNQTSMYLCASRGQGAGNTIYFGEGSWLTVV.

This chain connects TRBV5-1 to TRBJ2-1; 7 nucleotides line up with TRBD2. The CDR3 totals 14 residues. Germline V gene lookup returns CDR1 SGHRS and CDR2 YFSETQ. V shed 7 bases and J 2 bases; nucleotides not matched to a gene: 6. The CDR3 coding sequence is TGCGCCAGCCGTCTAGCGGAAACCTACAATGAGCAGTTCTTC. Translated: CASRLAETYNEQFF. The variable domain in full, completed from reference TRBV5-1 and TRBJ2-1, reads KAGVTQTPRYLIKTRGQQVTLSCSPISGHRSVSWYQQTPGQGLQFLFEYFSETQRNKGNFPGRFSGRQFSNSRSEMNVSTLELGDSALYLCASRLAETYNEQFFGPGTRLTVL.

The chain has TRBV9 and TRBJ2-1; 8 bases map to TRBD2. V was clipped by 0 bases and J by 4 bases; unmatched bases: 3. Germline V CDR1 and CDR2: SGDLS, YYNGEE. This CDR3 is built from 15 residues. The CDR3 bases are TGTGCCAGCAGCGTAGCGGGAGGGTTATACAATGAGCAGTTCTTC. Its translation is CASSVAGGLYNEQFF.

This chain uses TRBV27 with TRBJ2-2, with 8 bases lining up with TRBD1. V shed 4 bases, J shed 7 bases, and the junction held 11 bases outside the gene matches. Germline V gene data show CDR1 as MNHEY and CDR2 as SMNVEV (reference sequence). The CDR3 loop spans 16 amino acids. The CDR3 reads CASSSGETGEDGELFF. In DNA form, the CDR3 reads TGTGCCAGCAGTTCAGGCGAGACAGGGGAGGACGGGGAGCTGTTTTTT.

The J gene is TRBJ2-7, the V gene TRBV10-2; 9 bases align to TRBD1. CDR1 and CDR2 (germline): WSHSY, SAAADI. The V and J ends lost 7 bases and 2 bases, in that order; junction bases with no gene match: 0. CDR3 length: 12 amino acids. CDR3 sequence (DNA): TGCGCCAGCAACAGGGGGCCCTACGAGCAGTACTTC. It yields the protein CASNRGPYEQYF.

The chain uses TRBV2 and TRBJ2-3; perhaps TRBD2 as D (5 bases). Trimming pared 7 bases from V and 4 bases from J, leaving 12 bases between. This CDR3 is built from 13 residues. The germline V gene encodes CDR1 SNHLY and CDR2 FYNNEI. CDR3 residues: CASKTGFADTQYF. In DNA form, the CDR3 reads TGTGCCAGCAAGACGGGGTTCGCAGATACGCAGTATTTT.

This clone was recorded a few times. The chain combines TRBV3-1 (or the pseudogene TRBV3-2) with TRBJ2-7; the D is unclear. There are 12 residues in the CDR3. With 1 base removed from V and 2 bases from J, the gap between germline ends came to 3 bases. The germline CDR1 and CDR2 sequences are LGHDT and YNNKEL (reference sequence). CDR3 in amino acids: CASSQGPYEQYF. CDR3 DNA: TGTGCCAGCAGCCAAGGGCCCTACGAGCAGTACTTC.

This clone has a single count. The chain carries TRBV6-5 and TRBJ1-4; 9 bases map to TRBD1. From germline, CDR1 is MNHEY and CDR2 SVGAGI. The V and J ends lost 6 bases and 5 bases, in that order; junction bases with no gene match: 7. The CDR3 loop spans 15 amino acids. The CDR3 region has the DNA TGTGCCAGCAGATATTCGACAGGGGGGAATGAAAAACTGTTTTTT. Amino acids: CASRYSTGGNEKLFF.

This clone came up once. The V call is TRBV18, the J call TRBJ2-7, with 8 bases aligning to TRBD1. Germline V CDR1 and CDR2: KGHSH, LQKENI. Trimming cost V 4 bases and J 0 bases; bases outside gene matches: 8. CDR3 size: 16 residues. CDR3 protein: CASSLSGQGRSYEQYF. The CDR3 DNA reads as TGTGCCAGCTCACTCTCCGGACAGGGCCGCTCCTACGAGCAGTACTTC.

The rearrangement links TRBV29-1 to TRBJ2-3, with 10 bases identical to TRBD2. Germline V gives CDR1 SQVTM, CDR2 ANQGSEA. J lost 3 bases, V lost 8 bases, and 5 bases had no gene match. The length of the CDR3 is 13 residues. The CDR3 is CSLSGRVTDTQYF. The CDR3 DNA is TGCAGCCTAAGCGGGAGGGTAACAGATACGCAGTATTTT.

This chain links TRBV2 with TRBJ2-2, with 7 nucleotides matching TRBD2. Losses at the gene ends were 8 bases for V and 1 base for J; bases not matched to a gene: 16. There are 18 residues in the CDR3. Germline values: CDR1 SNHLY, CDR2 FYNNEI. The CDR3 spells CASLGRSGIPLNTGELFF. The CDR3 nucleotides are TGTGCCAGCCTAGGAAGGAGCGGGATCCCTTTGAACACCGGGGAGCTGTTTTTT.

The V and J genes are TRBV30 and TRBJ2-7; 7 bases agree with TRBD2. V was pared by 5 bases and J by 2 bases, with 3 bases of the junction left unmatched. Germline V gene data show CDR1 as GTSNPN and CDR2 as SVGIG (reference sequence). This CDR3 contains 12 residues. Written as DNA, the CDR3 is TGTGCCTGGGGGAGGGAACCCTACGAGCAGTACTTC. It is translated as CAWGREPYEQYF.

The rearrangement links TRBV19 to TRBJ2-3; 9 bases line up with TRBD2. V lost 4 bases to trimming and J lost 6 bases; unmatched junction nucleotides: 8. The CDR3 has 15 amino acids. Per germline, CDR1 LNHDA and CDR2 SQIVND (reference sequence). The CDR3 DNA sequence: TGTGCCAGTAGTAAGGCGGGAGGGGGCAAGGATACGCAGTATTTT. This encodes CASSKAGGGKDTQYF. Looking up the rest from reference TRBV19 and TRBJ2-3 gives the full variable domain: DGGITQSPKYLFRKEGQNVTLSCEQNLNHDAMYWYRQDPGQGLRLIYYSQIVNDFQKGDIAEGYSVSREKKESFPLTVTSAQKNPTAFYLCASSKAGGGKDTQYFGPGTRLTVL.

Details on this clone: Other DNA sequences in the same sample also yield this CDR3. The chain recombines TRBV2 with TRBJ2-3; 11 bases are shared with TRBD2. Germline V gives CDR1 SNHLY, CDR2 FYNNEI. CDR3 length: 16 amino acids. V gave up 6 bases and J gave up 1 base; unmatched junction bases: 6. The CDR3 reads CASSPGLAVRTDTQYF. The CDR3 DNA sequence: TGTGCCAGCAGCCCGGGACTAGCGGTACGCACAGATACGCAGTATTTT.

This clone showed up just a few times. This chain connects TRBV7-9 to TRBJ2-1; D ambiguous. This CDR3 has 16 amino acids. The V gene's germline CDR1 is SEHNR and CDR2 FQNEAQ (reference sequence). V was shortened by 1 base and J by 7 bases, with 17 bases between the two germline ends. CDR3 nucleotides: TGTGCCAGCAGCTTAGTTGTGAGTCCCACCTTTAATGAGCAGTTCTTC. This sequence encodes CASSLVVSPTFNEQFF.

This clone was seen ten or more times. The chain is built from TRBV2 and TRBJ2-7; 12 positions match TRBD1. Per the germline V gene, CDR1 is SNHLY and CDR2 is FYNNEI. The trim removed 6 bases at V and 3 bases at J, leaving 12 bases unmatched. The CDR3 covers 17 residues. The CDR3 is CASRLPGQGAVIYEQYF. DNA of the CDR3: TGTGCCAGCAGACTTCCGGGACAGGGGGCTGTAATCTACGAGCAGTACTTC.

The genes are TRBV5-4 and TRBJ2-1; D perhaps matches TRBD2 (6 bases). V was cut by 2 bases and J by 9 bases, with 12 bases left in between. Germline assignment: CDR1 SGHNT and CDR2 YYREEE (reference sequence). CDR3 length equals 13 residues. The CDR3 region is CASSFAVGGEQFF. The CDR3 nucleotides read TGTGCCAGCAGCTTCGCCGTGGGGGGTGAGCAGTTCTTC.